This T cell receptor (beta chain) originates from a study of T cell changes during pregnancy in multiple sclerosis. Some clones are missing from TCRdb's copy, which holds only in-frame ones; the method was immunoSEQ multiplex PCR. In the table there are some 38,000 clones, about 91% of which are singletons. This clone was counted once. Germline V gene lookup returns CDR1 MNHEY and CDR2 SVGAGI. The CDR3 consists of 14 residues. The V and J ends lost 6 bases and 0 bases, in that order; junction bases with no gene match: 2. The sequence derives from a female donor with multiple sclerosis, enrolled in a pregnancy study. This sequence joins TRBV6-5 and TRBJ1-1; 9 bases fit TRBD1. Sequences were derived from CD8+ T cells from peripheral blood mononuclear cells, sampled after pregnancy. The CDR3 DNA reads as TGTGCCAGCAGAAACAGGGGGCTGAACACTGAAGCTTTCTTT. Protein product: CASRNRGLNTEAFF.